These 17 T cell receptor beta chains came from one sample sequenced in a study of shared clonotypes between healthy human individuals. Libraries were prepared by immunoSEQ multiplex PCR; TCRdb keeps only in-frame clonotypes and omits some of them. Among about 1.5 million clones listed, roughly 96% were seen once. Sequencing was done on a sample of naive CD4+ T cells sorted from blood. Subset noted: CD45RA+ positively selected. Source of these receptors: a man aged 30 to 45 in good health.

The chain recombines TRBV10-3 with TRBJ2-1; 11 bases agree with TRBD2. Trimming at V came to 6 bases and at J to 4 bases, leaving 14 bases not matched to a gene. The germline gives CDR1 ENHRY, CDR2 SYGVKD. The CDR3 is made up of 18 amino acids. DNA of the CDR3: TGTGCCATCAGGGGACTAGCGGACGCAGTTTCCCGATACAATGAGCAGTTCTTC. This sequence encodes CAIRGLADAVSRYNEQFF.

The CDR3 coding sequence is TGTGCCAGCAGCTTATGGGGACTGGAGTTCTTC. It codes for CASSLWGLEFF. The gene calls are TRBV7-2 and TRBJ2-1; maybe TRBD2 (6 bases). This CDR3 contains 11 residues. Germline V gene data show CDR1 as SGHTA and CDR2 as FQGNSA. V was cut by 2 bases and J by 14 bases, with 10 bases left in between. Together with reference TRBV7-2 and TRBJ2-1, the CDR3 gives the full variable domain: GAGVSQSPSNKVTEKGKDVELRCDPISGHTALYWYRQSLGQGLEFLIYFQGNSAPDKSGLPSDRFSAERTGGSVSTLTIQRTQQEDSAVYLCASSLWGLEFFGPGTRLTVL.

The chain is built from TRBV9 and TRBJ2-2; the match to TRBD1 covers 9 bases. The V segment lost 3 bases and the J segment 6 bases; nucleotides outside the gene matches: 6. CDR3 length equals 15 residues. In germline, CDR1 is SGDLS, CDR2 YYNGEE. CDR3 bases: TGTGCCAGCAGCGCTAGGGACAGGGCTGCCGGGGAGCTGTTTTTT. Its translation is CASSARDRAAGELFF.

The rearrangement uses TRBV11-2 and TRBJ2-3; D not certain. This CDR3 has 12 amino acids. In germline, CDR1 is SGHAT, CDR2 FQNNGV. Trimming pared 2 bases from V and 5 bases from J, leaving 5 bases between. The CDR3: CASSLNRDTQYF. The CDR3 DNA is TGTGCCAGCAGCTTAAACCGAGATACGCAGTATTTT.

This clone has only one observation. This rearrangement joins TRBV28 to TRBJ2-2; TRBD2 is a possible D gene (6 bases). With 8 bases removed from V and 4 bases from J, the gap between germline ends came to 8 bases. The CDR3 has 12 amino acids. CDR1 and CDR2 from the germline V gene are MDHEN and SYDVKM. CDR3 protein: CASGGITGELFF. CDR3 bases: TGTGCCAGCGGGGGGATCACCGGGGAGCTGTTTTTT.

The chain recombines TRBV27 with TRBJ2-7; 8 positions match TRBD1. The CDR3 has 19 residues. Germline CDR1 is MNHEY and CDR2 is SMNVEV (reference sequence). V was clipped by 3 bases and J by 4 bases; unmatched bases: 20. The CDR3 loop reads CASSFFRDRRGGWKYEQYF. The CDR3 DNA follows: TGTGCCAGCAGTTTCTTCCGGGACAGGCGAGGTGGGTGGAAGTACGAGCAGTACTTC.

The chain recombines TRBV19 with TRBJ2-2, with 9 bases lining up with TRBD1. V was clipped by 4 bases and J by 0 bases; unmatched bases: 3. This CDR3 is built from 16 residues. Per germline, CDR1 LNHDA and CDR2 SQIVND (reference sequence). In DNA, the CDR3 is TGTGCCAGTAGTACGGGACAGGGTGCGAACACCGGGGAGCTGTTTTTT. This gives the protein CASSTGQGANTGELFF.

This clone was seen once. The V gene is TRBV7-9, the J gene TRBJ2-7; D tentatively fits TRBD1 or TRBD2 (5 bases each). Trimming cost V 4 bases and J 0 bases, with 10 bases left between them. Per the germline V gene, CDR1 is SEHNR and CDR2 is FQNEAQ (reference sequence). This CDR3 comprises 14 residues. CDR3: CASSSSGTSYEQYF. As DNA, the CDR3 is TGTGCCAGCAGCTCTTCCGGGACCTCCTACGAGCAGTACTTC.

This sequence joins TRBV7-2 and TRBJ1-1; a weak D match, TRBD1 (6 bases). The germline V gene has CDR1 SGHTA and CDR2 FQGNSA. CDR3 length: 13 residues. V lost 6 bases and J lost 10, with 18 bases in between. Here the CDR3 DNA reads TGTGCCAGCAGGGACACAGGGATTATAGGAGCTTTCTTT. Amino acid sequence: CASRDTGIIGAFF.

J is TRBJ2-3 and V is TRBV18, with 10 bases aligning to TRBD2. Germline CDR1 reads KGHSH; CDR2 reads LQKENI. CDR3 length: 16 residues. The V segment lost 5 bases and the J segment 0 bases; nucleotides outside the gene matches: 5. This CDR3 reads CASSSRLAGSTDTQYF. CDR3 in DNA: TGTGCCAGCTCATCCCGACTAGCGGGTAGCACAGATACGCAGTATTTT.

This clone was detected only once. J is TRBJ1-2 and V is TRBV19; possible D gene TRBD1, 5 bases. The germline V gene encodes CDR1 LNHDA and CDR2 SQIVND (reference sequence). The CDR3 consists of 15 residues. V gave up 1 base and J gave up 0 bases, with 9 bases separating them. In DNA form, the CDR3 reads TGTGCCAGTAGTATAGCCGGCAGGGCTAACTATGGCTACACCTTC. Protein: CASSIAGRANYGYTF.

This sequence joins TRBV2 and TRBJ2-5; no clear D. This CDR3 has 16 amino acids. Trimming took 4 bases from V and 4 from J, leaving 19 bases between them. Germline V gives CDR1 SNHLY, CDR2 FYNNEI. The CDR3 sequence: CASSGSGLGWGETQYF. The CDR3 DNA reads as TGTGCCAGCAGTGGGAGTGGTTTGGGTTGGGGAGAGACCCAGTACTTC.

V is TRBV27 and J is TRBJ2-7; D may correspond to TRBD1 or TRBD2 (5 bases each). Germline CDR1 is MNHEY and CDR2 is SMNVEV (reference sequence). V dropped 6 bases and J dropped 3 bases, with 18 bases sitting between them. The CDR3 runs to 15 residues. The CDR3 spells CASSVSQGVYYEQYF. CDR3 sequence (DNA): TGTGCCAGCAGCGTGTCCCAGGGAGTATACTACGAGCAGTACTTC.

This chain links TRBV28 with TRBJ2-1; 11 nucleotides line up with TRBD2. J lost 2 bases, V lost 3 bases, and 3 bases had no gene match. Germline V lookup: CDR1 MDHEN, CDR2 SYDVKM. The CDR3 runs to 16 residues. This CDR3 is CASSFPLAGAYNEQFF. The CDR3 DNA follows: TGTGCCAGCAGTTTCCCACTAGCGGGGGCCTACAATGAGCAGTTCTTC.

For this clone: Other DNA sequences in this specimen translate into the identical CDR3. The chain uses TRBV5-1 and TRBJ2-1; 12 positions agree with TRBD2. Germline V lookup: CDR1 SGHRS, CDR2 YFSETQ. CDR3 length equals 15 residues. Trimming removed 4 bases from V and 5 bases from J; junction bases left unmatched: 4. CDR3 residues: CASSPGLAGHNEQFF. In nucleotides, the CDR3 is TGCGCCAGCAGCCCCGGACTAGCGGGACACAATGAGCAGTTCTTC. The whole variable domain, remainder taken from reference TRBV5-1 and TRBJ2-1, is KAGVTQTPRYLIKTRGQQVTLSCSPISGHRSVSWYQQTPGQGLQFLFEYFSETQRNKGNFPGRFSGRQFSNSRSEMNVSTLELGDSALYLCASSPGLAGHNEQFFGPGTRLTVL.

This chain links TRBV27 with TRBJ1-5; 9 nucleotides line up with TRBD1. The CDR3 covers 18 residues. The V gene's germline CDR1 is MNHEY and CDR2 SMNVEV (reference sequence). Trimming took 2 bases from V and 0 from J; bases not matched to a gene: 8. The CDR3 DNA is TGTGCCAGCAGTTTAAGGTCGGGACAGGGAATTAGCAATCAGCCCCAGCATTTT. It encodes CASSLRSGQGISNQPQHF.

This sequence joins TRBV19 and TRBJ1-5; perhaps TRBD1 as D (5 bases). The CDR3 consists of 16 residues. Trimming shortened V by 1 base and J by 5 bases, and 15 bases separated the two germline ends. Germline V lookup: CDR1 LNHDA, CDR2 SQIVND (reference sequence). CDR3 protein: CASSIAAGGAHQPQHF. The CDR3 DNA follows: TGTGCCAGTAGTATAGCAGCCGGGGGTGCCCATCAGCCCCAGCATTTT.